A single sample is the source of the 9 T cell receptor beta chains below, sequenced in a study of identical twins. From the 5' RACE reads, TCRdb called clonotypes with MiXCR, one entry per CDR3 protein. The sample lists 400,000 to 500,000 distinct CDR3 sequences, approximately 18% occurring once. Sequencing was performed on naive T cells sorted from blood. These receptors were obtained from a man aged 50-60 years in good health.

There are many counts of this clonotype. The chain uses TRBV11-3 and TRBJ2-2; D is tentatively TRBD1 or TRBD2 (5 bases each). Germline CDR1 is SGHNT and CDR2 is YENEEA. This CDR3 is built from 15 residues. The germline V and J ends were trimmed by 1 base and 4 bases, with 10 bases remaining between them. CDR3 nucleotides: TGTGCCAGCAGCTTAGGACGGGGCAGCACCGGGGAGCTGTTTTTT. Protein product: CASSLGRGSTGELFF. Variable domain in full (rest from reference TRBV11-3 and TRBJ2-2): EAGVVQSPRYKIIEKKQPVAFWCNPISGHNTLYWYLQNLGQGPELLIRYENEEAVDDSQLPKDRFSAERLKGVDSTLKIQPAELGDSAVYLCASSLGRGSTGELFFGEGSRLTVL.

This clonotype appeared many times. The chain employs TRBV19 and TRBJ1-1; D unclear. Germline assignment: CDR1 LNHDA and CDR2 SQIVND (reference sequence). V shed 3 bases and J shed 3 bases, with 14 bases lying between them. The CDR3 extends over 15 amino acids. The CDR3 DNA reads TGTGCCAGTAGTATGGACCGATTGCCGGACACTGAAGCTTTCTTT. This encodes CASSMDRLPDTEAFF. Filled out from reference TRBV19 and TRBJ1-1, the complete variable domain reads DGGITQSPKYLFRKEGQNVTLSCEQNLNHDAMYWYRQDPGQGLRLIYYSQIVNDFQKGDIAEGYSVSREKKESFPLTVTSAQKNPTAFYLCASSMDRLPDTEAFFGQGTRLTVV.

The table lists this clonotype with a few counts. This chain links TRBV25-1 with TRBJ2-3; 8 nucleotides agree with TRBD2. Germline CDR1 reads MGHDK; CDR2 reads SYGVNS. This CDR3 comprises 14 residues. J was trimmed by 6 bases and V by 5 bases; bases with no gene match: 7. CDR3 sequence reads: CASSPGGGWDTQYF. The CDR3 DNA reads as TGTGCCAGCAGTCCGGGGGGGGGCTGGGATACGCAGTATTTT.

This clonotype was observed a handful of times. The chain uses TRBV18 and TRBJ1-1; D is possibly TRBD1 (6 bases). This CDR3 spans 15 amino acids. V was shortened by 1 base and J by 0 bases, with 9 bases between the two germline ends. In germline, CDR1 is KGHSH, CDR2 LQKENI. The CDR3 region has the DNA TGTGCCAGCTCACCACTTCGGACAGTGAACACTGAAGCTTTCTTT. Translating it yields CASSPLRTVNTEAFF.

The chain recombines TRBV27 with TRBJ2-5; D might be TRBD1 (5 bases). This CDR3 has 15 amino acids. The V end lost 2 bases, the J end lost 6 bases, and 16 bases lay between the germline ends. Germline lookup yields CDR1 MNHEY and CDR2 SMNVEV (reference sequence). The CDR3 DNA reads TGTGCCAGCAGTTTACTGGGGCCCCTTAGCAAGACCCAGTACTTC. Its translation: CASSLLGPLSKTQYF.

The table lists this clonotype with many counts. CDR3 amino acids: CASAAVWTQYF. CDR3 nucleotide sequence: TGTGCCAGCGCCGCGGTCTGGACCCAGTACTTC. The chain uses TRBV7-9 and TRBJ2-5; D call uncertain. This CDR3 has 11 amino acids. The ends were cut back, 8 bases at V and 7 bases at J, with 11 bases in the middle. Germline CDR1 SEHNR, CDR2 FQNEAQ (reference sequence). Full variable domain (outside the CDR3, taken from reference TRBV7-9 and TRBJ2-5): DTGVSQNPRHKITKRGQNVTFRCDPISEHNRLYWYRQTLGQGPEFLTYFQNEAQLEKSRLLSDRFSAERPKGSFSTLEIQRTEQGDSAMYLCASAAVWTQYFGPGTRLLVL.

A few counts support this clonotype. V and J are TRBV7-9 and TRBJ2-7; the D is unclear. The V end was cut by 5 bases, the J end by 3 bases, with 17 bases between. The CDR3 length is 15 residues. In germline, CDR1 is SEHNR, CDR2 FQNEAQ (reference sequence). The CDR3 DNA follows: TGTGCCAGCAGCCGCTACAGTTTCGCTGGCTACGAGCAGTACTTC. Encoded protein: CASSRYSFAGYEQYF.

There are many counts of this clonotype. CDR3 residues: CASRLGGVYNEQFF. DNA for the CDR3: TGTGCCAGCAGACTGGGAGGGGTCTACAATGAGCAGTTCTTC. V and J are TRBV25-1 and TRBJ2-1, with 7 bases matching TRBD2. V gave up 6 bases and J gave up 3 bases; unmatched junction bases: 5. Germline lookup yields CDR1 MGHDK and CDR2 SYGVNS. The CDR3 has 14 residues.

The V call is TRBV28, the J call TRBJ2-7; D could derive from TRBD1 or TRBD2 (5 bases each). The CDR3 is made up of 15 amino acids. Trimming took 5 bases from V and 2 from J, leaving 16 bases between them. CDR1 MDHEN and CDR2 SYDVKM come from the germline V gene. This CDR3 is CASSGGLGSTYEQYF. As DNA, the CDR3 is TGTGCCAGCAGTGGGGGTTTGGGGTCCACCTACGAGCAGTACTTC.